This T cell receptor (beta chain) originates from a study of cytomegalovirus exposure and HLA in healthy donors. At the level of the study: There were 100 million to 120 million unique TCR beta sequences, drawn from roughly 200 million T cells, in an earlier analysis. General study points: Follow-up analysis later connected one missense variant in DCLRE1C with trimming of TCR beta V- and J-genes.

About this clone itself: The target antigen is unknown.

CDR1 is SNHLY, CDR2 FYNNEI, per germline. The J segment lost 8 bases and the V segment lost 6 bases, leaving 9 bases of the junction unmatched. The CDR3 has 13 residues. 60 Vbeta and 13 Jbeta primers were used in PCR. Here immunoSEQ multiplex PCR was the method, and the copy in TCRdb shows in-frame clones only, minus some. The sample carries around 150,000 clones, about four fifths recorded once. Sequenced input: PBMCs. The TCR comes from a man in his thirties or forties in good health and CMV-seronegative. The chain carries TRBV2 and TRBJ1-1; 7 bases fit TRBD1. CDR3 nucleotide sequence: TGTGCCAGCAGCCGACAGGGCCCGACCGAAGCTTTCTTT. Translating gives CASSRQGPTEAFF.